The rows below give T cell receptor beta chains drawn from one sample of a study of T-cell memory formation after mild COVID-19. Each CDR3 protein gets one entry after TCRdb re-called the 5' RACE reads with MiXCR. The sample has almost 550,000 distinct CDR3 sequences; approximately 20% are singletons. Input material: PBMCs or a T cell subset sorted from them (not recorded which). The receptors shown here come from an adult woman who had mild COVID-19 (a few samples of this study predate the infection). Cell type and time point are not known. The CDR3 runs from the conserved cysteine through the conserved F or W. The D gene is left open where the match is weak. Clone size is given for some rows only: seen once, a few or many times, or a class if the clone is expanded.

J gene | V gene | clone size | D gene | CDR3 DNA | CDR3 protein
TRBJ2-1 | TRBV5-1 | few | TRBD2 | TGCGCCAGCAGCATCGTCGGGGGGGCATTGTCCTACAATGAGCAGTTCTTC | CASSIVGGALSYNEQFF
TRBJ1-1 | TRBV7-9 | few | - | TGTGCCAGCAGCTCATCCGGCTCTGGTGGGTTCGCTGAAGCTTTCTTT | CASSSSGSGGFAEAFF
TRBJ2-1 | TRBV6-2/TRBV6-3 | many | - | TGTGCCAGCAGTTACCCAGGGGGGAATGAGCAGTTCTTC | CASSYPGGNEQFF
TRBJ1-3 | TRBV12-3/TRBV12-4 | once | - | TGTGCCAGCAGTCCGTCGGCGGGTGGAAACACCATATATTTT | CASSPSAGGNTIYF
TRBJ1-2 | TRBV20-1 | - | TRBD1 | TGCAGTGCTAGAGAACCCGGGACAGGGGCTGGCTACACCTTC | CSAREPGTGAGYTF
TRBJ1-3 | TRBV6-5 | - | TRBD1 | TGTGCCAGCAGTTACGCCGGGACAGGGGCTTCAGGAAACACCATATATTTT | CASSYAGTGASGNTIYF
TRBJ2-7 | TRBV5-1 | many | TRBD2 | TGCGCCAGCAGCAGTGGAGCGGGAGGGGTCTACGAGCAGTACTTC | CASSSGAGGVYEQYF
TRBJ2-7 | TRBV18 | few | - | TGTGCCAGCTCACCACAGGGGTCTGCCTACGAGCAGTACTTC | CASSPQGSAYEQYF
TRBJ1-5 | TRBV20-1 | - | - | TGCAGTGCTAGTAGCTCGGTGGCAAATCAGCCCCAGCATTTT | CSASSSVANQPQHF
TRBJ2-7 | TRBV6-5 | few | - | TGTGCCAGCAGTTACTCGAGGGTTGGGGCACGGGAGCAGTACTTC | CASSYSRVGAREQYF
TRBJ2-5 | TRBV7-6 | few | TRBD1 | TGTGCCAGCAGCCTCCGGACAGGGAAAGAGACCCAGTACTTC | CASSLRTGKETQYF
TRBJ2-1 | TRBV7-6 | - | - | TGTGCCAGCGGGGGCCTGGGGGGAGTCGGCTACAATGAGCAGTTCTTC | CASGGLGGVGYNEQFF
TRBJ2-5 | TRBV12-3/TRBV12-4 | - | TRBD2 | TGTGCCAGCAGTTTCTCGCCTAGCGGGAGGGGTGAGACCCAGTACTTC | CASSFSPSGRGETQYF
TRBJ1-4 | TRBV5-4 | few | - | TGTGCCAGCAGCTCCCAGGAGACTAATGAAAAACTGTTTTTT | CASSSQETNEKLFF
TRBJ2-5 | TRBV12-3/TRBV12-4 | few | TRBD2 | TGTGCCAGCAGTTTTACGGGAGGGAGACAAGAGACCCAGTACTTC | CASSFTGGRQETQYF
TRBJ1-6 | TRBV7-6 | - | - | TGTGCCAGCAGCTTAGAGGCAGACCGGGATTCACCCCTCCACTTT | CASSLEADRDSPLHF
TRBJ2-5 | TRBV11-2 | - | - | TGTGCCAGCAGCTTAGTGGCGGCAACCGTCCAAGAGACCCAGTACTTC | CASSLVAATVQETQYF
TRBJ1-2 | TRBV28 | few | - | TGTGCCAGCAGTTTAGGATCGGGGGCAGGCTACACCTTC | CASSLGSGAGYTF
TRBJ1-5 | TRBV12-3/TRBV12-4 | few | - | TGTGCCAGCAGTTTAGCGAATCAGCCCCAGCATTTT | CASSLANQPQHF
TRBJ2-7 | TRBV7-2 | few | - | TGTGCCAGCAGCTTGGGGCCCCGCTTCGAGCAGTACTTC | CASSLGPRFEQYF
TRBJ2-1 | TRBV7-2 | - | - | TGTGCCAGCAGCCCCCAGGCTAGGTATGAGCAGTTCTTC | CASSPQARYEQFF
TRBJ2-1 | TRBV27 | - | TRBD1 | TGTGCCAGCAGTGTCTCTGAAGGGACAGGGGGGTTCTTC | CASSVSEGTGGFF
TRBJ2-1 | TRBV5-1 | many | TRBD1 | TGCGCCAGCAGCCAGGACAGGTACAATGAGCAGTTCTTC | CASSQDRYNEQFF
TRBJ2-2 | TRBV20-1 | few | - | TGCAGTGCTAGAGCAGGAACCGGGGAGCTGTTTTTT | CSARAGTGELFF
TRBJ2-3 | TRBV7-2 | many | TRBD1 | TGTGCCAGCAGCCGACAGGGACCAGATACGCAGTATTTT | CASSRQGPDTQYF
TRBJ2-7 | TRBV10-3 | few | TRBD1 | TGTGCCATCAGTGAGGGACAGGGGGCCGCCTACGAGCAGTACTTC | CAISEGQGAAYEQYF
TRBJ2-2 | TRBV7-6 | - | - | TGTGCCAGCAGCTTGGGGGCAGGCTCCCTCACCGGGGAGCTGTTTTTT | CASSLGAGSLTGELFF
TRBJ2-7 | TRBV5-1 | few | - | TGCGCCAGCAGCTTGGATGGGGGGCGCAACGAGCAGTACTTC | CASSLDGGRNEQYF
TRBJ2-7 | TRBV12-3/TRBV12-4 | - | TRBD2 | TGTGCCACCAAATCGGAAGCGGGATTTAATAACGAGCAGTACTTC | CATKSEAGFNNEQYF
TRBJ2-2 | TRBV4-3 | few | - | TGCGCCAGCAGCCAAGATGGTGGCGGGGCTGGCACCGGGGAGCTGTTTTTT | CASSQDGGGAGTGELFF
TRBJ1-5 | TRBV6-2/TRBV6-3 | - | TRBD1 | TGTGCCAGCAGTTACTCGATGGGACAGGGGGCTCGAGGGCAGCCCCAGCATTTT | CASSYSMGQGARGQPQHF
TRBJ1-5 | TRBV27 | - | - | TGTGCCAGCAGAGGGGTGGGCAATCAGCCCCAGCATTTT | CASRGVGNQPQHF
TRBJ2-5 | TRBV24-1 | - | - | TGTGCCACCAGTGATGCAGGGGTTCAAGAGACCCAGTACTTC | CATSDAGVQETQYF
TRBJ2-5 | TRBV24-1 | - | TRBD1 | TGTGCCACCAGTGACTTCCCCTCACAGGGGGAAGAGACCCAGTACTTC | CATSDFPSQGEETQYF
TRBJ2-7 | TRBV6-5 | few | - | TGTGCCAGCAGTGGGGCCGGGTTCCCCTACGAGCAGTACTTC | CASSGAGFPYEQYF
TRBJ2-2 | TRBV12-3/TRBV12-4 | few | TRBD2 | TGTGCCAGCAGTCCGGCCGGCGGGAGGGACACCGGGGAGCTGTTTTTT | CASSPAGGRDTGELFF
TRBJ2-1 | TRBV5-1 | - | - | TGCGCCAGCAGCTTTGCTTCGGGCGGGGGCTACACCAATGAGCAGTTCTTC | CASSFASGGGYTNEQFF
TRBJ2-7 | TRBV30 | - | - | TGTGCCTGGAGTCGGGGCCACGAGCAGTACTTC | CAWSRGHEQYF
TRBJ1-1 | TRBV7-3 | - | TRBD1 | TGTGCCAGCAGCTTCAGTCAGGGGGCCGCCACTGAAGCTTTCTTT | CASSFSQGAATEAFF
TRBJ1-4 | TRBV4-1 | - | - | TGCGCCAGCAGCCAAGATCGTAGTGGCGCTAATGAAAAACTGTTTTTT | CASSQDRSGANEKLFF
TRBJ2-1 | TRBV12-3/TRBV12-4 | - | - | TGTGCCAGCACCCCGAGCTCCTACAATGAGCAGTTCTTC | CASTPSSYNEQFF
TRBJ2-6 | TRBV29-1 | few | - | TGCAGCGCCGGGACGGCCGGAATCTCTGGGGCCAACGTCCTGACTTTC | CSAGTAGISGANVLTF
TRBJ2-7 | TRBV7-6 | many | TRBD2 | TGTGCCAGCAGCTTAAGCGGGGGCTCCTACGAGCAGTACTTC | CASSLSGGSYEQYF
TRBJ2-2 | TRBV5-1 | few | TRBD2 | TGCGCCAGCAGCTTGGTTGGAGAAGGACTAGCGGGGGGCACCGGGGAGCTGTTTTTT | CASSLVGEGLAGGTGELFF
TRBJ1-5 | TRBV6-1 | few | - | TGTGCCAGCAGTGAATATCGAGGACAGCCCCAGCATTTT | CASSEYRGQPQHF
TRBJ2-3 | TRBV4-1 | - | TRBD1 | TGCGCCAGCAGCCAAGATCCAGGGGGAGGCACAGATACGCAGTATTTT | CASSQDPGGGTDTQYF
TRBJ2-1 | TRBV5-1 | many | TRBD1 | TGCGCCAGCAGCTCCGGGACAGGGGGCGTCGATGAGCAGTTCTTC | CASSSGTGGVDEQFF
TRBJ2-1 | TRBV10-3 | - | - | TGTGCCATCAGTGAGCGGGAGCACAATGAGCAGTTCTTC | CAISEREHNEQFF
TRBJ2-5 | TRBV15 | - | TRBD2 | TGTGCCACCCGACTAGCGGGGGGTCTCCAAGAGACCCAGTACTTC | CATRLAGGLQETQYF
TRBJ1-5 | TRBV7-3 | many | - | TGTGCCAGCAGCCTAACAGCAGTCGAGCCCCAGCATTTT | CASSLTAVEPQHF
TRBJ1-2 | TRBV30 | - | - | TGTGCCTGTACAACCTACTATGGCTACACCTTC | CACTTYYGYTF
TRBJ2-7 | TRBV3-1 | few | - | TGTGCCAGCGCGGGGTTATACGAGCAGTACTTC | CASAGLYEQYF
TRBJ2-7 | TRBV7-9 | - | TRBD2 | TGTGCCAGCAGCCCCGTCGCGGGAGAGGCCTACGAGCAGTACTTC | CASSPVAGEAYEQYF
TRBJ2-3 | TRBV7-9 | - | TRBD2 | TGTGCCAGCAGCTTAGGACTAGCGCTCCGCACAGATACGCAGTATTTT | CASSLGLALRTDTQYF
TRBJ1-4 | TRBV5-8 | - | - | TGTGCCAGCAGCAAAGGGACTCCGGGGGTGGATGAAAAACTGTTTTTT | CASSKGTPGVDEKLFF
TRBJ2-7 | TRBV7-2 | - | - | TGTGCCAGCAGCCCTTGGGGCAACTACGAGCAGTACTTC | CASSPWGNYEQYF
TRBJ2-2 | TRBV5-1 | few | TRBD1 | TGCGCCAGCAGCACCGGACAGGGGAGAGGCGCCGGGGAGCTGTTTTTT | CASSTGQGRGAGELFF
TRBJ2-1 | TRBV24-1 | few | TRBD1 | TGTGCCACCAGTGATTCAGGGGGCGGCCACAATGAGCAGTTCTTC | CATSDSGGGHNEQFF